This T cell receptor (beta chain) was sequenced for a study of T cell changes during pregnancy in multiple sclerosis. This CDR3 is 15 amino acids long. Germline-derived CDR1 and CDR2 are SGHDT and YYEEEE. The germline V and J ends were trimmed by 5 bases and 5 bases, with 20 bases remaining between them. Profiled with immunoSEQ multiplex PCR; TCRdb holds only in-frame clones, not every one. Here the sample spans under 50,000 clones, 92% being singletons. The genes are TRBV5-6 and TRBJ2-7; D is perhaps TRBD2 (6 bases). The sequence was collected from a female donor with multiple sclerosis, enrolled in a pregnancy study. Sequences were derived from CD4+ T cells from peripheral blood mononuclear cells, sampled in the first trimester of pregnancy. This CDR3 is CASSQLGGSVDEQYF. The CDR3 DNA reads as TGTGCCAGCAGTCAGCTTGGGGGGTCCGTCGACGAGCAGTACTTC.